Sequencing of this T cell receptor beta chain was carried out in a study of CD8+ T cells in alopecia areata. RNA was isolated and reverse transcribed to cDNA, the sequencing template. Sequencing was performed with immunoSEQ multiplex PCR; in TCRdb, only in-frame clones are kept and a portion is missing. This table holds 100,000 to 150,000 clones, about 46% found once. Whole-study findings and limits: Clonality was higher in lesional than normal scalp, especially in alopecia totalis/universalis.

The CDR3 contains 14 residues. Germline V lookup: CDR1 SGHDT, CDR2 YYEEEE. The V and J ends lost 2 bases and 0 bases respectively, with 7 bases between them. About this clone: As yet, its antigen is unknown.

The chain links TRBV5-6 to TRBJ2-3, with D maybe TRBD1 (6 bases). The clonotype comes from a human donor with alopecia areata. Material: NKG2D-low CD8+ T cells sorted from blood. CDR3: CASSFGQSTDTQYF. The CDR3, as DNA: TGTGCCAGCAGCTTCGGACAGAGCACAGATACGCAGTATTTT.